This T cell receptor (beta chain) was recorded in a study of blood T cell repertoires in COVID-19. Profiling relied on immunoSEQ multiplex PCR, and the TCRdb table lists in-frame clones only, not all of them. The sample contains around 200,000 clones, approximately 90% of which appear only once. The CDR3 has 14 amino acids. CDR1 is ENHRY and CDR2 is SYGVKD in the germline V gene. With V trimmed by 6 bases and J by 6 bases, 9 bases remained unmatched. Input material: peripheral blood. The TCR was taken from a woman between 18 and 30 years old who had recovered from COVID-19. This chain uses TRBV10-3 with TRBJ1-2, with 8 positions matching TRBD1. CDR3 sequence (DNA): TGTGCCATCAGCCTCGGGCAGGGGGCAGATGGCTACACCTTC. This encodes CAISLGQGADGYTF.